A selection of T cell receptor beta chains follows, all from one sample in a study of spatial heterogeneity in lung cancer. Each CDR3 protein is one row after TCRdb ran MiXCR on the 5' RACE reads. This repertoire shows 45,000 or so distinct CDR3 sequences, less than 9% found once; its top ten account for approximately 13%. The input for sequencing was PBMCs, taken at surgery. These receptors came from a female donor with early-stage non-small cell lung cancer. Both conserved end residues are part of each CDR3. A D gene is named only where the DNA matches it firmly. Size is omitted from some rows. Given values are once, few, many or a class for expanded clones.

CASSVAGTSGYEQYF	TGTGCCAGCAGCGTAGCCGGGACTAGCGGGTACGAGCAGTACTTC	-	TRBD2	TRBV9	TRBJ2-7
CASSRRTDYNSPLHF	TGTGCCAGCAGTCGACGGACGGATTATAATTCACCCCTCCACTTT	many	-	TRBV6-5	TRBJ1-6
CATSDPIGASRTGSNTGELFF	TGTGCCACCAGTGATCCCATTGGGGCCTCTCGGACAGGGTCGAACACCGGGGAGCTGTTTTTT	few	TRBD1	TRBV24-1	TRBJ2-2
CASSLHGLDYNEQFF	TGTGCCAGCAGTTTACATGGACTCGACTACAATGAGCAGTTCTTC	few	-	TRBV12-3/TRBV12-4	TRBJ2-1
CASSQATSVFQAQETQYF	TGTGCCAGCAGCCAAGCGACTAGCGTTTTTCAAGCTCAAGAGACCCAGTACTTC	few	TRBD2	TRBV4-2	TRBJ2-5
CASSLRDGSGDTQYF	TGTGCCAGCAGTTTACGAGACGGGAGCGGGGATACGCAGTATTTT	few	-	TRBV28	TRBJ2-3
CASRAESGNQPQHF	TGTGCCAGCAGGGCAGAGTCCGGCAATCAGCCCCAGCATTTT	-	-	TRBV19	TRBJ1-5
CASSGGTSGINNEQFF	TGTGCCAGCAGTGGTGGGACTAGCGGGATTAACAATGAGCAGTTCTTC	-	TRBD2	TRBV2	TRBJ2-1
CASSQPWESSYEQYF	TGTGCCAGCAGCCAACCTTGGGAGAGCTCCTACGAGCAGTACTTC	many	-	TRBV7-2	TRBJ2-7
CASSLAIGSAYNEQFF	TGTGCCAGCAGCTTAGCAATAGGGTCCGCCTACAATGAGCAGTTCTTC	few	-	TRBV7-2	TRBJ2-1
CASSFRETQYF	TGTGCCAGCAGTTTCAGAGAGACCCAGTACTTC	many	-	TRBV6-5	TRBJ2-5
CASSPPGTGGAKELFF	TGCGCCAGCAGTCCACCCGGGACAGGGGGAGCAAAGGAGCTGTTTTTT	-	TRBD1	TRBV5-1	TRBJ2-2
CSASKLAGSDTQYF	TGCAGTGCTAGTAAACTAGCGGGGTCAGATACGCAGTATTTT	-	TRBD2	TRBV20-1	TRBJ2-3
CASSLPKGVQETQYF	TGTGCCAGCAGCCTACCAAAGGGGGTCCAAGAGACCCAGTACTTC	many	-	TRBV28	TRBJ2-5
CASSGGQSYNEQFF	TGTGCCAGCAGCGGAGGACAGTCCTACAATGAGCAGTTCTTC	few	-	TRBV7-2	TRBJ2-1
CASSSSLNGQPQHF	TGTGCCAGCAGCTCTTCACTAAATGGTCAGCCCCAGCATTTT	-	-	TRBV7-2	TRBJ1-5
CASSNYGTSRETQYF	TGTGCCAGTAGTAACTACGGTACCTCTCGGGAGACCCAGTACTTC	many	-	TRBV19	TRBJ2-5
CAWSVGAMGGFDTEAFF	TGTGCCTGGAGTGTAGGGGCTATGGGGGGATTTGACACTGAAGCTTTCTTT	-	-	TRBV30	TRBJ1-1
CSASRTVNTEAFF	TGCAGTGCTAGCCGGACAGTGAACACTGAAGCTTTCTTT	many	-	TRBV20-1	TRBJ1-1